These 32 T cell receptor beta chains originate from one sample sequenced in a study of blood T cell repertoires in COVID-19. This table comes from immunoSEQ multiplex PCR, and its TCRdb copy is limited to in-frame clones, with some not included. Of roughly 200,000 clones in the sample, roughly 88% were seen once. Sequenced: peripheral blood. The origin of the receptors is a woman younger than 45 with acute or convalescent COVID-19.

The chain links TRBV6-5 to TRBJ2-1; TRBD2 aligns across 12 bases. Germline CDR1 reads MNHEY; CDR2 reads SVGAGI. Trimming at V came to 11 bases and at J to 4 bases, leaving 3 bases not matched to a gene. CDR3 length: 13 residues. The CDR3 DNA reads as TGTGCCTCTGGACTAGCGGGGTACAATGAGCAGTTCTTC. This gives the protein CASGLAGYNEQFF.

The CDR3 DNA reads as TGTGCCACCAGTGATCACTACAGGGCTAATGAGCAGTTCTTC. It encodes CATSDHYRANEQFF. V and J are TRBV24-1 and TRBJ2-1, with D possibly TRBD1 on 6 matching bases. The CDR3 is 14 amino acids. CDR1 is KGHDR, CDR2 SFDVKD, per germline. V lost 3 bases and J 7 bases, leaving 12 bases between the germline ends.

The chain employs TRBV5-1 and TRBJ1-3; D is undetermined. Trimming took off 3 bases at V and 4 bases at J, with 8 bases between the two ends. The CDR3 is made up of 13 amino acids. The germline CDR1 and CDR2 sequences are SGHRS and YFSETQ. The chain's CDR3 is CASSSERGNTIYF. DNA for the CDR3: TGCGCCAGCAGCTCCGAACGGGGAAACACCATATATTTT.

This chain links TRBV19 with TRBJ1-6; 7 bases align to TRBD1. CDR1 and CDR2 from the germline V gene are LNHDA and SQIVND (reference sequence). The CDR3 is 13 residues long. V shed 10 bases and J 7 bases; nucleotides not matched to a gene: 7. Here the CDR3 DNA reads TGTGCCACTGCACAAGGGGGCAATTCACCCCTCCACTTT. Translating it yields CATAQGGNSPLHF.

The chain carries TRBV6-5 and TRBJ2-2; D is unclear. CDR1 and CDR2 (germline): MNHEY, SVGAGI. The V and J ends lost 6 bases and 4 bases respectively, with 6 bases between them. The CDR3 has 12 residues. The CDR3 DNA reads TGTGCCAGCAGCCCGTTCACCGGGGAGCTGTTTTTT. Protein product: CASSPFTGELFF.

This clone was found a few times. The rearrangement links TRBV11-3 to TRBJ1-6; the D is unclear. CDR3 size: 14 residues. The germline V gene encodes CDR1 SGHNT and CDR2 YENEEA. V gave up 5 bases and J gave up 9 bases, with 14 bases separating them. CDR3 nucleotides: TGTGCCAGCAGCCTGGGAGTCGTAGGTTCACCCCTCCACTTT. This translates into CASSLGVVGSPLHF.

The gene calls are TRBV5-4 and TRBJ1-4, with D possibly being TRBD1 (5 bases). The ends were cut back, 4 bases at V and 0 bases at J, with 10 bases in the middle. From germline, CDR1 is SGHNT and CDR2 YYREEE (reference sequence). CDR3 size: 15 residues. CDR3 DNA: TGTGCCAGCAGCCCCTCAGGGACAACTAATGAAAAACTGTTTTTT. Translating it yields CASSPSGTTNEKLFF.

The chain recombines TRBV27 with TRBJ2-3; the D gene is possibly TRBD2 (5 bases). The V end lost 3 bases, the J end lost 2 bases, and 6 bases lay between the germline ends. Germline V CDR1 and CDR2: MNHEY, SMNVEV (reference sequence). This CDR3 has 13 amino acids. CDR3 loop: CASSLTITDTQYF. CDR3 DNA sequence: TGTGCCAGCAGTTTGACTATCACAGATACGCAGTATTTT.

The chain couples TRBV24-1 to TRBJ2-1; D call uncertain. The V end lost 2 bases, the J end lost 2 bases, and 18 bases lay between the germline ends. Germline V gene data show CDR1 as KGHDR and CDR2 as SFDVKD. The CDR3 totals 18 residues. The CDR3, as DNA: TGTGCCACCAGTGATTCACCTTCGTACACCAGTCCCTACAATGAGCAGTTCTTC. Protein product: CATSDSPSYTSPYNEQFF.

The chain uses TRBV5-6 and TRBJ1-1; D perhaps matches TRBD1 (5 bases). Germline CDR1 is SGHDT and CDR2 is YYEEEE. The CDR3 has 13 amino acids. V lost 1 base, J lost 11 bases, and 15 bases lay in between. The CDR3 sequence: CASSLLLWGEAFF. The CDR3 nucleotides are TGTGCCAGCAGCTTGTTGCTTTGGGGGGAGGCTTTCTTT.

V gene TRBV3-1 (or the pseudogene TRBV3-2) combines with J gene TRBJ1-2, with TRBD1 matching 10 bases. The CDR3 runs to 14 residues. V lost 3 bases and J lost 7; bases outside the gene matches: 5. Germline CDR1 reads LGHDT; CDR2 reads YNNKEL (reference sequence). The CDR3 sequence is CASSHRQGAGGYTF. The CDR3 DNA reads as TGTGCCAGCAGCCACAGACAGGGGGCTGGTGGCTACACCTTC.

The chain combines TRBV7-8 with TRBJ1-2; the D gene is possibly TRBD1 (6 bases). The CDR3 totals 15 residues. Germline values: CDR1 SGHVS, CDR2 FQNEAQ. V lost 5 bases, J lost 3 bases, and 16 bases lay in between. The CDR3, as DNA: TGTGCCAGCAGCCCGGCGAGGGGGGGAGACTATGGCTACACCTTC. Translating gives CASSPARGGDYGYTF. Filled out from reference TRBV7-8 and TRBJ1-2, the complete variable domain reads GAGVSQSPRYKVAKRGQDVALRCDPISGHVSLFWYQQALGQGPEFLTYFQNEAQLDKSGLPSDRFFAERPEGSVSTLKIQRTQQEDSAVYLCASSPARGGDYGYTFGSGTRLTVV.

The chain has TRBV19 and TRBJ2-2; D may be TRBD2 (6 bases). The CDR3 extends over 16 amino acids. Trimming stripped 7 bases from V and 4 bases from J, with 19 bases between. Germline-derived CDR1 and CDR2 are LNHDA and SQIVND (reference sequence). CDR3 residues: CASKLARGTGTGELFF. The CDR3 DNA reads as TGTGCCAGTAAATTGGCCCGGGGGACGGGCACCGGGGAGCTGTTTTTT.

The V gene is TRBV9, the J gene TRBJ2-1; 11 bases agree with TRBD1. The ends lost 3 bases at V and 8 bases at J; junction bases unmatched: 4. The CDR3 sequence is 14 residues long. Germline V gene lookup returns CDR1 SGDLS and CDR2 YYNGEE. CDR3 in amino acids: CASSAGQGEYEQFF. The CDR3 DNA follows: TGTGCCAGCAGCGCGGGACAGGGGGAATATGAGCAGTTCTTC.

V is TRBV18 and J is TRBJ1-1; D not certain. Germline loops: CDR1 KGHSH, CDR2 LQKENI. The V and J ends lost 2 bases and 10 bases respectively, with 14 bases between them. This CDR3 has 13 residues. Here the CDR3 reads CASSPSGGSTAFF. The CDR3, as DNA: TGTGCCAGCTCACCATCGGGAGGATCGACAGCTTTCTTT.

This chain connects TRBV2 to TRBJ2-1, with a tentative D call TRBD2 (6 bases). CDR1 is SNHLY and CDR2 is FYNNEI in the germline V gene. CDR3 length: 12 residues. With 8 bases removed from V and 3 bases from J, the gap between germline ends came to 8 bases. This chain's CDR3 is CASGRDYNEQFF. The CDR3 bases are TGTGCCAGCGGGCGGGACTACAATGAGCAGTTCTTC.

Concerning this clone itself: Germline is not matched at one junction end, which may reflect a read error. The gene calls are TRBV10-1 and TRBJ2-7, with D possibly matching TRBD1 (5 bases). From germline, CDR1 is WNHNN and CDR2 SYGVQD (reference sequence). The CDR3 has 12 amino acids. CDR3 sequence (DNA): TGCGCCAGCAGCGGTCCAACAGGATCTATCTGGTTC. Its protein product is CASSGPTGSIWF.

The chain links TRBV30 to TRBJ1-1; the D is unclear. The ends were cut back, 0 bases at V and 0 bases at J, with 8 bases in the middle. Per the germline V gene, CDR1 is GTSNPN and CDR2 is SVGIG (reference sequence). CDR3 size: 14 residues. CDR3 DNA: TGTGCCTGGAGTGTACCGCCGGTGAACACTGAAGCTTTCTTT. Translating it yields CAWSVPPVNTEAFF.

The chain combines TRBV27 with TRBJ1-2, with TRBD1 matching over 7 bases. The CDR3 extends over 16 amino acids. Germline V gene sequence: CDR1 MNHEY, CDR2 SMNVEV (reference sequence). V shed 0 bases, J shed 3 bases, and the junction held 7 bases outside the gene matches. CDR3 sequence (DNA): TGTGCCAGCAGTTTATCCAAAAGACAGGGCTACTATGGCTACACCTTC. The encoded protein is CASSLSKRQGYYGYTF.

V gene TRBV12-3 or TRBV12-4 combines with J gene TRBJ1-2, with D tentatively TRBD1 (5 bases). The CDR3 spans 13 residues. The V and J ends lost 3 bases and 10 bases respectively, with 15 bases between them. CDR3 in DNA: TGTGCCAGCAGTTTCTTTGATAGGGGAATCTACACCTTC. This sequence encodes CASSFFDRGIYTF.

The chain carries TRBV14 and TRBJ2-5; no firm D call. The CDR3 sequence is 16 residues long. Trimming shortened V by 1 base and J by 5 bases, and 17 bases separated the two germline ends. Per the germline V gene, CDR1 is SGHDN and CDR2 is FVKESK. CDR3 coding DNA: TGTGCCAGCAGCCAAGTATTCATCCCCTTCGGGGAGACCCAGTACTTC. This gives the protein CASSQVFIPFGETQYF.

V usage is TRBV5-1 and J usage is TRBJ2-1; D is possibly TRBD1 (5 bases). Per germline, CDR1 SGHRS and CDR2 YFSETQ. The CDR3 runs to 17 residues. The V gene lost 3 bases and the J gene lost 0 bases, with 16 bases spanning the gap. CDR3 protein: CASSSVPSRDSYNEQFF. CDR3 bases: TGCGCCAGCAGCTCAGTCCCGTCCAGGGACTCCTACAATGAGCAGTTCTTC.

The chain links TRBV5-1 to TRBJ2-1; TRBD2 matches at 8 bases. Looked up from germline, CDR1 is SGHRS and CDR2 is YFSETQ. With V trimmed by 5 bases and J by 0 bases, 10 bases remained unmatched. The CDR3 runs to 17 residues. Here the CDR3 reads CASRVFSGSSSYNEQFF. Here the CDR3 DNA reads TGCGCCAGCAGGGTATTCAGCGGGAGTAGCTCCTACAATGAGCAGTTCTTC.

The genes are TRBV30 and TRBJ2-7; D possibly corresponds to TRBD1 (6 bases). Trimming left V 2 bases short and J 5 bases short, with 10 bases between. Germline V gene sequence: CDR1 GTSNPN, CDR2 SVGIG (reference sequence). CDR3 length equals 12 residues. Here the CDR3 reads CAWSRDMHEQYF. The CDR3 nucleotides read TGTGCCTGGAGTCGGGACATGCACGAGCAGTACTTC.

The V call is TRBV28, the J call TRBJ1-4; D is unresolved. Germline lookup yields CDR1 MDHEN and CDR2 SYDVKM. This CDR3 region has 11 residues. V lost 5 bases, J lost 10 bases, and 8 bases lay in between. The CDR3 reads CASSKTRKLFF. CDR3 coding DNA: TGTGCCAGCAGTAAGACTCGAAAACTGTTTTTT.

The gene calls are TRBV2 and TRBJ2-5, with TRBD2 matching over 10 bases. CDR1 is SNHLY, CDR2 FYNNEI, per germline. J gave up 1 base and V 8 bases, and 1 base lay outside the gene matches. This CDR3 is 13 amino acids long. The CDR3 protein is CASASGSQETQYF. The CDR3 nucleotides are TGTGCCAGCGCTAGCGGGAGCCAAGAGACCCAGTACTTC. The variable domain in full, with the rest retrieved from reference TRBV2 and TRBJ2-5, is EPEVTQTPSHQVTQMGQEVILRCVPISNHLYFYWYRQILGQKVEFLVSFYNNEISEKSEIFDDQFSVERPDGSNFTLKIRSTKLEDSAMYFCASASGSQETQYFGPGTRLLVL.

V and J are TRBV29-1 and TRBJ2-1; 7 bases match TRBD2. Germline CDR1 and CDR2: SQVTM and ANQGSEA. This CDR3 has 12 amino acids. Trimming at V came to 7 bases and at J to 7 bases, leaving 7 bases not matched to a gene. CDR3 nucleotide sequence: TGCAGCGACAGGACTAGAAAGAATGAGCAGTTCTTC. The encoded protein is CSDRTRKNEQFF.

V usage is TRBV5-4 and J usage is TRBJ1-2, with D perhaps TRBD1 (6 bases). CDR1 SGHNT and CDR2 YYREEE come from the germline V gene (reference sequence). The CDR3 sequence is 14 residues long. V lost 5 bases, J lost 4 bases, and 15 bases lay in between. CDR3 amino acids: CASRSGTSFYGYTF. As DNA, the CDR3 is TGTGCCAGCAGATCCGGGACAAGTTTCTATGGCTACACCTTC.

J is TRBJ1-1 and V is TRBV27, with D maybe TRBD1 (6 bases). V was cut by 8 bases and J by 4 bases, with 14 bases left in between. Germline assignment: CDR1 MNHEY and CDR2 SMNVEV (reference sequence). The CDR3 totals 13 residues. The CDR3 region is CASQQGRGTEAFF. The CDR3 DNA sequence: TGTGCCAGCCAACAGGGTCGGGGCACTGAAGCTTTCTTT.

The chain is built from TRBV6-2 or TRBV6-3 and TRBJ2-1; D unclear. Germline loops: CDR1 MNHEY, CDR2 SVGEGT. Trimming pared 3 bases from V and 3 bases from J, leaving 9 bases between. The CDR3 extends over 14 amino acids. The CDR3 DNA is TGTGCCAGCAGTTATACTCCGGGCTACAATGAGCAGTTCTTC. This encodes CASSYTPGYNEQFF.

This rearrangement joins TRBV18 to TRBJ2-5; 8 bases map to TRBD1. The CDR3 totals 14 residues. Germline trimming cut 6 bases from V and 6 bases from J; bases unmatched to any gene: 9. Germline CDR1 KGHSH, CDR2 LQKENI. The CDR3 spells CASSPNTGGKTQYF. DNA of the CDR3: TGTGCCAGCTCGCCTAACACAGGGGGGAAGACCCAGTACTTC.

In DNA, the CDR3 is TGTGCCAGCAGTTACTTTCCGGGACAGTTCAATCAGCCCCAGCATTTT. Its translation: CASSYFPGQFNQPQHF. V gene TRBV6-2 or TRBV6-3 combines with J gene TRBJ1-5, with 7 bases aligning to TRBD1. Germline assignment: CDR1 MNHEY and CDR2 SVGEGT. The CDR3 covers 16 residues. The trim removed 1 base at V and 3 bases at J, leaving 6 bases unmatched.